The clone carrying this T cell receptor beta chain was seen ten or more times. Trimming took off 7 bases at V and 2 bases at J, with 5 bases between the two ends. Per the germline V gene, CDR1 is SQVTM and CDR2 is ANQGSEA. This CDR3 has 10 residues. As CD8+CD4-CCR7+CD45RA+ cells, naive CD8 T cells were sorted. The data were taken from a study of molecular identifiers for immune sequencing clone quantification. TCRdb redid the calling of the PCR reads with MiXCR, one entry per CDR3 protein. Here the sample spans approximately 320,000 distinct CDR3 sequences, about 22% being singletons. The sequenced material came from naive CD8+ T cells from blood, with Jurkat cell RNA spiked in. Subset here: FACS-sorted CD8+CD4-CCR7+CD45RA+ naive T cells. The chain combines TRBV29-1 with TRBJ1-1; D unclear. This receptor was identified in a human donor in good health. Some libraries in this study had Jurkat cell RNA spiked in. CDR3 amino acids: CSARNTEAFF. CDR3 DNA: TGCAGCGCCCGCAACACTGAAGCTTTCTTT.